This record looks at one TCR beta chain sequence and its context. Antigen: not known. This entry is derived from a study of OX40 agonist ivuxolimab in advanced cancers. Background on the study: The eligibility criteria allowed prior anti-PD-1, anti-PD-L1 or anti-CTLA-4 therapy, and 30% to 45% had some.

The germline gives CDR1 SGHRS, CDR2 YFSETQ. This CDR3 comprises 12 residues. V shed 4 bases and J shed 6 bases, with 11 bases lying between them. Blood sampling was done at baseline, cycle 4 day 1, and cycle 7 day 1. Study-wide findings and caveats: The study did not work out the antigen specificity of the expanded peripheral T cells.

Libraries were prepared by immunoSEQ multiplex PCR; TCRdb keeps only in-frame clonotypes and omits some of them. The sample lists 30,000 or so clones; roughly 90% were seen once. The chain uses TRBV5-1 and TRBJ2-7; D may be TRBD1 or TRBD2 (5 bases each). Material: CD4+ or CD8+ T cells sorted from blood, obtained in a trial of the OX40 agonist ivuxolimab. The source of this sequence is an adult with an advanced solid tumor such as melanoma, head and neck, liver or kidney cancer. The CDR3 coding sequence is TGCGCCAGCAGCCCTGGGACGTCCGAGCAGTACTTC. Translated, it gives CASSPGTSEQYF.